This T cell receptor (beta chain) was recovered during a study of shared clonotypes between healthy human individuals. Findings of the study overall: Naive CD4 clonotypes were shared across a handful of donors at roughly 5.5%. Non-shared clonotypes were found to have lower generation probabilities than the clonotypes that were shared by all four of the sorted-subset donors. Estimated richness was generally greater in naive than memory subsets.

Per the original data handling: Filtering differed since immunoSEQ provided only junctions, with no quality scores. Sequencing used immunoSEQ multiplex PCR; TCRdb keeps in-frame clones, though not all of them. The DNA was the basis for D and trimming; V, J and clone size are from that table. The table has 950,000 to 1,200,000 clones, about 80% seen once; the top ten hold about 0.89%. The V end was cut by 5 bases, the J end by 0 bases, with 16 bases between. The length of the CDR3 is 17 residues. Germline V CDR1 and CDR2: MDHEN, SYDVKM. A word on this clone: Antigen: not known.

The chain combines TRBV28 with TRBJ2-2; D may match TRBD1 or TRBD2 (5 bases each). Sequenced input: memory CD4+ T cells from PBMCs. Sample subset: CD45RA-negative fraction. This clonotype was sampled from a man aged 18 to 35 in good health. Some clones in this sample may be carry-over from other donors' samples. The CDR3 region is CASSQYWGPANTGELFF. The CDR3 nucleotides are TGTGCCAGCAGTCAATACTGGGGACCGGCGAACACCGGGGAGCTGTTTTTT.